What follows are 25 T cell receptor beta chains derived from one specimen sequenced in a study of CXCR3-negative and CXCR3-positive naive CD8 T cells (dated by TCRdb to the late 2010s). The sequencing machine was a NextSeq 550. The Human TCR Profiling Kit (MiLaboratory) was used to make UMI-labeled 5' RACE TRB cDNA libraries. Following TCRdb reprocessing, every CDR3 protein sequence forms one entry, and DNA is not provided. This sample's table carries tens of thousands of distinct CDR3 sequences. Of the sample, roughly a tenth is held by the ten largest clones. Sequences were obtained from memory CD8+ T cells from blood. The cell subset or site label here, explained by the study, means: conventional CD8+ memory T cells (TMEM), sorted as controls. The receptors stem from a human donor in good health. Some clones in this sample may be carry-over from other donors' samples.

By frequency, this clonotype is medium-sized. This chain joins TRBV9 and TRBJ2-1; TCRdb gives TRBD1 as the D gene, but with no DNA this cannot be confirmed. Germline V gives CDR1 SGDLS, CDR2 YYNGEE. This CDR3 contains 13 residues. This CDR3 reads CASSGGQTNEQFF.

The chain couples TRBV20-1 to TRBJ1-1. The CDR3 contains 12 residues. Germline V CDR1 and CDR2: DFQATT, SNEGSKA (reference sequence). The CDR3: CSARDKVTEAFF.

This chain uses TRBV6-5 with TRBJ2-2; TCRdb gives TRBD1 as the D gene, but with no DNA this cannot be confirmed. The germline V gene encodes CDR1 MNHEY and CDR2 SVGAGI. The CDR3 sequence is 16 residues long. CDR3 in amino acids: CASSYAGQGLTGELFF.

The CDR3 reads CAREKGSDRYEQYF. The chain uses TRBV21-1 and TRBJ2-7. TRBV21-1 is recorded as a pseudogene. The CDR3 loop spans 14 amino acids.

The V and J genes are TRBV6-1 and TRBJ2-7; TCRdb outputs TRBD2, but without DNA this stays unchecked. The CDR3 length is 15 residues. Germline V gives CDR1 MNHNS, CDR2 SASEGT. Here the CDR3 reads CASSEEISGSYEQYF.

V and J are TRBV27 and TRBJ2-5. This CDR3 comprises 13 residues. From germline, CDR1 is MNHEY and CDR2 SMNVEV (reference sequence). CDR3 amino acids: CASGGYSAETQYF.

The chain has TRBV21-1 and TRBJ1-2; TCRdb calls TRBD1, which cannot be checked without DNA. TRBV21-1 counts as a pseudogene. This CDR3 contains 14 residues. The CDR3 is CASSKRVGTAGYTF.

This chain connects TRBV7-8 to TRBJ2-2. The CDR3 consists of 13 residues. Germline V gene lookup returns CDR1 SGHVS and CDR2 FQNEAQ. CDR3 amino acids: CASSLADVSELFF.

J is TRBJ2-7 and V is TRBV29-1; without DNA, the TCRdb call of TRBD1 cannot be checked. Germline CDR1 reads SQVTM; CDR2 reads ANQGSEA. The length of the CDR3 is 12 residues. CDR3 sequence reads: CSVVEQGGEQYF.

The rearrangement links TRBV12-3 or TRBV12-4 to TRBJ2-2; TCRdb's D call of TRBD2 is untestable without DNA. This CDR3 is built from 17 residues. CDR3 protein: CASSSTSGRFVTGELFF.

The gene calls are TRBV7-6 and TRBJ2-2; TCRdb picks TRBD1, but there is no DNA to check that call. CDR1 and CDR2 (germline): SGHVS, FNYEAQ. The CDR3 loop spans 13 amino acids. CDR3 sequence: CAILGRGTGELFF. Filled out from reference TRBV7-6 and TRBJ2-2, the complete variable domain reads GAGVSQSPRYKVTKRGQDVALRCDPISGHVSLYWYRQALGQGPEFLTYFNYEAQQDKSGLPNDRFSAERPEGSISTLTIQRTEQRDSAMYRCAILGRGTGELFFGEGSRLTVL.

The chain joins TRBV29-1 to TRBJ2-7. The CDR3 is made up of 13 amino acids. Germline-derived CDR1 and CDR2 are SQVTM and ANQGSEA. Here the CDR3 reads CSVEGPYPYEQYF.

The chain is built from TRBV6-4 and TRBJ1-1; TCRdb proposes TRBD1, but this gene call is untestable without DNA. The CDR3 is 14 amino acids. CDR1 is MRHNA and CDR2 is SNTAGT in the germline V gene. Here the CDR3 reads CASSDGQGGTEAFF.

The chain couples TRBV20-1 to TRBJ2-7; as DNA is missing, the TRBD2 call by TCRdb cannot be tested. Germline loops: CDR1 DFQATT, CDR2 SNEGSKA (reference sequence). The CDR3 has 15 amino acids. This CDR3 reads CSANREGGDPYEQYF.

This CDR3 reads CAISEDRGRGNEKLFF. The rearrangement links TRBV10-3 to TRBJ1-4; TCRdb's D call of TRBD1 is untestable without DNA. The V gene's germline CDR1 is ENHRY and CDR2 SYGVKD. This CDR3 has 16 residues.

This sequence joins TRBV28 and TRBJ2-7. This CDR3 is 12 amino acids long. The germline V gene has CDR1 MDHEN and CDR2 SYDVKM. The chain's CDR3 is CASSSVSGEQYF.

The rearrangement joins TRBV7-9 to TRBJ2-7; TCRdb calls TRBD2, which cannot be checked without DNA. This CDR3 comprises 14 residues. Germline lookup yields CDR1 SEHNR and CDR2 FQNEAQ (reference sequence). The CDR3 sequence is CASSSLAATYEQYF.

This rearrangement joins TRBV4-1 to TRBJ2-1; TCRdb names TRBD2, which stays unverified in the absence of DNA. The V gene's germline CDR1 is MGHRA and CDR2 YSYEKL. The CDR3 sequence is 16 residues long. The CDR3 here is CASSQARLAAYNEQFF.

The J gene is TRBJ2-1, the V gene TRBV11-3; TCRdb lists TRBD1, though no DNA is available to test this call. Germline V gene data show CDR1 as SGHNT and CDR2 as YENEEA. The CDR3 is made up of 14 amino acids. CDR3 sequence reads: CASSFRQGAREQFF.

This chain uses TRBV28 with TRBJ1-5; there is no DNA to check the TCRdb D call of TRBD1. The CDR3 extends over 15 amino acids. Per germline, CDR1 MDHEN and CDR2 SYDVKM. The CDR3 here is CASSTPQGPEGPQHF.

The chain employs TRBV20-1 and TRBJ2-2; TCRdb indicates TRBD2, and absent DNA this call remains unverified. The CDR3 runs to 14 residues. In germline, CDR1 is DFQATT, CDR2 SNEGSKA (reference sequence). The CDR3 spells CSAKAGGDTGELFF.

The chain couples TRBV20-1 to TRBJ2-7; the D call of TRBD1 rests on TCRdb alone, since no DNA is present to check it. Germline V gene data show CDR1 as DFQATT and CDR2 as SNEGSKA (reference sequence). The CDR3 extends over 13 amino acids. CDR3 protein: CSAPGTAIHEQYF.

The chain is built from TRBV6-5 and TRBJ2-1. The germline gives CDR1 MNHEY, CDR2 SVGAGI. This CDR3 contains 12 residues. This CDR3 is CASSTPDNEQFF.

The chain employs TRBV20-1 and TRBJ2-7; no DNA is available, so the TRBD1 call from TCRdb remains unchecked. Germline V gene lookup returns CDR1 DFQATT and CDR2 SNEGSKA (reference sequence). The CDR3 spans 14 residues. This chain's CDR3 is CSARGGQGRYEQYF.

The rearrangement links TRBV29-1 to TRBJ2-7; TCRdb's D gene call, TRBD2, goes unchecked for lack of DNA. The germline V gene encodes CDR1 SQVTM and CDR2 ANQGSEA. The CDR3 extends over 13 amino acids. This chain's CDR3 is CSVEGSALNEQYF.